This T cell receptor beta chain was sequenced for a study of shared clonotypes between healthy human individuals (TCRdb year 2020). Background on the whole study: A couple of women and a few men aged 18 to 49 years were included in the cohort. For each donor, CD4 naive and CD4 memory were each given three plates, CD8 naive was given two plates, and CD8 memory was given one plate. Blood TCR repertoires of 5 or 6 healthy adults were deeply sequenced to estimate repertoire size and the extent of clonotype sharing between individuals. Libraries were prepared and TCR repertoires were sequenced by different laboratories using diverse techniques, in order to increase sequencing depth and limit assay-specific biases. Per donor, leukapheresis produced somewhere between about 0.8 and 9.5 billion PBMCs.

Using the deep immunoSEQ assay, TCR CDR3 regions were amplified from genomic DNA by multiplex PCR. Extracted genomic DNA from each cell subset was distributed evenly across all wells of several immunoSEQ 96-well plates, and each plate was treated as a replicate. For sorted subsets, roughly 190 ng of genomic DNA, equivalent to around 30,000 T cell genomes, went into each replicate PCR. Purified libraries were measured with a Qubit 3.0 fluorometer, size-checked on a Bioanalyzer 2100, and measured again with the KAPA Library Quantification kit. A separate single-read 150-cycle Illumina NextSeq 550 flow cell was used to sequence each immunoSEQ 96-well plate. In the source study's methods: The immunoSEQ output contained only junctional sequences without quality scores, so filtering could not match that applied to full-length reads. Sequences were annotated with PyIR, a Python wrapper for IgBLAST v1.9, and V/J genes and CDR3 were assigned using IMGT germline references. Reads were removed for weak V/J assignments (E-value above 1e-6), missing CDR3, stop codons, out-of-frame junctions, or ambiguous translated residues. V3J clonotypes were defined as sequences sharing an identical inferred V gene, J gene, and CDR3 amino acid sequence. To compute the percentage overlap between repertoires, the number of shared unique clonotypes was divided by the size of the smaller repertoire. RTK rarefaction, the Chao1 estimator, and Recon v2.1 estimates of unobserved clonotypes were used to assess repertoire richness. Generation probabilities for all TCRbeta clonotypes obtained by the gDNA method from a few donors were computed using OLGA. Not all clones reach the TCRdb copy of this immuneACCESS table, which keeps in-frame sequences only. Checked studies attribute under half of the gap to unresolved V genes and leave the rest unexplained. V, J and clone size were drawn from that table, and D and trimming were deduced from the DNA. In all, the sample holds about 2.3 million clones, and under 95% of those were seen once. Of the sample, around 0.4% falls within the top ten clones.

This clone was detected once. It has no known antigen specificity. No quality values exist for individual bases; no much larger clone is one base distant. This sample includes further DNA sequences coding for the same CDR3. The donors were healthy, HIV-negative adults who had no recently reported acute infections or vaccinations. Every donor was a Caucasian adult living in Nashville, Tennessee, USA. Magnetic negative selection was used to enrich CD4+ T cells, after which naive cells were positively selected on CD45RA and the negative fraction became the memory subset. Blood was collected by leukapheresis, and PBMCs were isolated by Ficoll-Histopaque density gradient centrifugation and then cryopreserved in liquid nitrogen vapor phase. Analytical flow cytometry was used to check the purity and quantity of each magnetically sorted T cell population. From each sorted fraction, genomic DNA was isolated and quantified by UV absorbance on a Nanodrop 2000c.

Looking up the germline V gene yields CDR1 MDHEN and CDR2 SYDVKM. The CDR3 spans 12 residues, from the cysteine through the phenylalanine. Left in the record is the CDR3 DNA by itself, 36 bases read in frame from the first base. V gives up 5 bases and J gives up 7 bases, and the segment between their germline ends measures 9 bases. Overall study results and their limits: Sampling was restricted to blood, and TCR repertoires in tissue are likely to differ from TCR repertoires in blood. Clonotypes shared by all four sorted-subset donors showed higher generation probabilities than non-shared clonotypes. Incomplete sequencing was indicated by rarefaction of sorted-subset datasets, despite the large sequencing depth. Pairwise subsampling led to the expectation that sequencing depth would affect the degree of clonotype sharing among donors. When a handful of donors were compared, the shared fraction of clonotypes was about 5.2% for naive CD4, 3.5% to 4% for naive CD8, about 2.5% for memory CD4, and roughly 0.43% for memory CD8. Because the study included only a small number of donors, the genetic and exposure-history diversity represented was limited. Naive subsets generally had larger estimated clonotype richness than memory subsets did.

The sample consisted of naive CD4+ T cells from PBMCs. The cell subset or site label here, explained by the study, means: CD45RA+ positively selected. The TCR comes from a man between 18 and 29 years old in good health. Some clones in this sample may be carry-over from other donors' samples. The chain is made from TRBV28 and TRBJ1-5, with the D gene not clear enough to name. Here is the DNA: TGTGCCAGCAGTCCCCCGGGCCAGCCCCAGCATTTT. Its amino acids are CASSPPGQPQHF.